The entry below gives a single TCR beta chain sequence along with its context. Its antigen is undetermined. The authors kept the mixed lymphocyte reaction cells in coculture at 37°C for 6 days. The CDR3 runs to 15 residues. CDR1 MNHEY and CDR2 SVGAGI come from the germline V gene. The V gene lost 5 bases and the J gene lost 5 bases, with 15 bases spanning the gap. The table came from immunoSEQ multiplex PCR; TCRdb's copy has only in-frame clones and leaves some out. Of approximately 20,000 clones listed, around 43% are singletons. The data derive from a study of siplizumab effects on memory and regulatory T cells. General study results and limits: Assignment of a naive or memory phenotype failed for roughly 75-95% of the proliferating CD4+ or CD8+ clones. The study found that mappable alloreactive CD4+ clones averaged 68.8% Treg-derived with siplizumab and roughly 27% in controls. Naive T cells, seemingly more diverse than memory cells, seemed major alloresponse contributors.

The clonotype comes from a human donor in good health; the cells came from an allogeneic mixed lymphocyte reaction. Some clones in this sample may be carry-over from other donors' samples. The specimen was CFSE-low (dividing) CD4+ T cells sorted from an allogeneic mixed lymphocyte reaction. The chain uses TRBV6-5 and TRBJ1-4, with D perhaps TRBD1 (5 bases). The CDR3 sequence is CASSGTARGNEKLFF. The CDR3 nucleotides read TGTGCCAGCAGTGGGACGGCCCGAGGGAATGAAAAACTGTTTTTT.